This T cell receptor beta chain was obtained from a study of T cells after yellow fever vaccination. 5'RACE template switching generated TCR cDNA, adding a universal primer site and UMIs. TCRdb reprocessed the 5' RACE reads with MiXCR, giving one entry per CDR3 protein. The profile shows 90,000 to 130,000 distinct CDR3 sequences, more than 7.5% of them singletons. This clonotype was picked up many times. Its antigen is not identified. Study results and caveats: Once the booster was given, most primary-vaccination clones reappeared, at just over 95% for CD4 and approximately 88% for CD8. Contaminating bulk clonotypes could be abundant in FACS-sorted repertoires. The CD4 and CD8 compartments had a small share of their clonotypes in common.

The V end was cut by 4 bases, the J end by 3 bases, with 6 bases between. Germline lookup yields CDR1 MGHDK and CDR2 SYGVNS. The CDR3 covers 12 residues. Sample: CD8+ T cells sorted from PBMCs, taken 45 days after the yellow fever booster vaccination. The TCR was taken from a man under 40 who received the YFV17D yellow fever vaccine. This chain uses TRBV25-1 with TRBJ1-1; D is ambiguous. The CDR3 DNA follows: TGTGCCAGCAGTGGAGGGTACACTGAAGCTTTCTTT. Encoded protein: CASSGGYTEAFF.